These T cell receptor beta chains were read from a single sample in a study of early T cells in non-severe SARS-CoV-2 infection. TCRdb re-derived calls from the 5' RACE reads in MiXCR, one entry per CDR3 protein. The repertoire holds approximately 67,000 distinct CDR3 sequences, with over 8% as singletons. What was sequenced was whole blood. These receptors came from an adult who was a healthcare worker with PCR-confirmed SARS-CoV-2 infection or an uninfected control (not recorded which). Both conserved end residues are part of each CDR3.

J	V	CDR3
TRBJ1-6	TRBV7-8	CASSLVGGSYNSPLHF
TRBJ2-1	TRBV5-1	CASVISPSGRDEQFF
TRBJ2-4	TRBV29-1	CSVGGPKSIQYF
TRBJ2-3	TRBV19	CASSTPGLAGVADTQYF
TRBJ2-5	TRBV6-5	CASNPSLWYQETQYF
TRBJ1-6	TRBV20-1	CSARSRDRGQHF
TRBJ1-1	TRBV27	CASIGQAAFF
TRBJ2-7	TRBV29-1	CSARFAGGPGEQYF
TRBJ2-7	TRBV7-9	CASSLAEYEQYF
TRBJ2-5	TRBV6-5	CASRTSASSETQYF
TRBJ2-7	TRBV20-1	CSASQWGEQYF
TRBJ2-6	TRBV5-1	CASTDSPSGANVLTF
TRBJ2-3	TRBV20-1	CSASRLISTDTQYF
TRBJ2-7	TRBV25-1	CASSRPSRASLYF
TRBJ2-1	TRBV7-3	CASSLDGVPYNEQFF
TRBJ2-7	TRBV20-1	CSARPRTLFYEQYF
TRBJ2-2	TRBV28	CASSLTRTLFF
TRBJ1-4	TRBV18	CASSLGQDEKLFF
TRBJ2-1	TRBV5-1	CASSLGASSYNEQFF
TRBJ1-1	TRBV6-1	CASSIYRGATEVFF
TRBJ1-1	TRBV29-1	CSVLRSGANTEAFF
TRBJ2-3	TRBV29-1	CSATGLTTADTQYF
TRBJ1-3	TRBV6-6	CATEGDGGNTIYF
TRBJ2-3	TRBV30	CALGGPSSTDTQYF
TRBJ2-1	TRBV7-9	CASWSSYNEQFF
TRBJ1-5	TRBV20-1	CSARVEGRGLQPQHF
TRBJ2-1	TRBV6-6	CASSYFLSGRLNEQFF
TRBJ2-1	TRBV18	CASSPPGWTGLNEQFF
TRBJ2-1	TRBV11-2	CASRSGGSGGEQFF
TRBJ1-1	TRBV28	CASGLTGTKTEAFF
TRBJ2-3	TRBV20-1	CSASGGRGGTDTQYF
TRBJ2-1	TRBV5-6	CASSLDDSYNEQFF
TRBJ1-2	TRBV20-1	CSTDGTGHGYTF
TRBJ2-1	TRBV6-5	CASSTGTGYNEQFF
TRBJ2-7	TRBV20-1	CSASPSGGFYEQYF
TRBJ2-7	TRBV20-1	CSGERDYEQYF
TRBJ2-4	TRBV5-6	CASSLEPGTGDINIQYF
TRBJ2-1	TRBV6-5	CASSLRLAVYNEQFF
TRBJ2-5	TRBV5-4	CASSLGTDLRETQYF
TRBJ2-2	TRBV2	CASNVGGVGGELFF
TRBJ1-5	TRBV30	CAWSGQTYSNQPQHF
TRBJ2-3	TRBV12-3/TRBV12-4	CASSFRRVGTDTQYF